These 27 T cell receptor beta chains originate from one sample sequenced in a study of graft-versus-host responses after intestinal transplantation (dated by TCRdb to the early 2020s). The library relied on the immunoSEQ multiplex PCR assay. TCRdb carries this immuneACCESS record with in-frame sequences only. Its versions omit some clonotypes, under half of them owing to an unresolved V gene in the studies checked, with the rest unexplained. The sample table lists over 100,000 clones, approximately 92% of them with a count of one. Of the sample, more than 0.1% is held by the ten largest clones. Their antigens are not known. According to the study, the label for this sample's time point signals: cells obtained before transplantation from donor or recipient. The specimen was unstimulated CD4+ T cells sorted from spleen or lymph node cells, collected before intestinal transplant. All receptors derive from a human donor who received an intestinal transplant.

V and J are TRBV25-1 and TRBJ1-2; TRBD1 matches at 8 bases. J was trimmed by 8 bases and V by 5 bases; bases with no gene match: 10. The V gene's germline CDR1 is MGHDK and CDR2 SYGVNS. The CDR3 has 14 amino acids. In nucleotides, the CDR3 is TGTGCCAGCAGTAAAAGGGACAGGTTTGGCGGCTACACCTTC. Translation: CASSKRDRFGGYTF.

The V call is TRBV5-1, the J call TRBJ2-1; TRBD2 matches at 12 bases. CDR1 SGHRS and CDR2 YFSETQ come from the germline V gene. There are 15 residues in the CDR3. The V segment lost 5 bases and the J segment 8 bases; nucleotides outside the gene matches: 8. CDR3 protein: CASRRLAGETYEQFF. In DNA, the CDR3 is TGCGCCAGCAGGCGACTAGCGGGAGAGACGTATGAGCAGTTCTTC. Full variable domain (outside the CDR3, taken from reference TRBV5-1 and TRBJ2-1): KAGVTQTPRYLIKTRGQQVTLSCSPISGHRSVSWYQQTPGQGLQFLFEYFSETQRNKGNFPGRFSGRQFSNSRSEMNVSTLELGDSALYLCASRRLAGETYEQFFGPGTRLTVL.

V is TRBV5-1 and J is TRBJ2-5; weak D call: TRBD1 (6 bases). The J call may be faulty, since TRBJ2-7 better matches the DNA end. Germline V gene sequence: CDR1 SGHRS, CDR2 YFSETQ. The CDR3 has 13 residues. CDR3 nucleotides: TGCGCCAGCAGCTCCGGACAGACCTACGAGCAGTACTTC. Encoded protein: CASSSGQTYEQYF.

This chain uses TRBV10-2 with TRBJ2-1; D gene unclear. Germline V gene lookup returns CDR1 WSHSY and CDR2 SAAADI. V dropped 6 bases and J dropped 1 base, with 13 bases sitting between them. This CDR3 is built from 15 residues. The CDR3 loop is CASRDDKRSYNEQFF. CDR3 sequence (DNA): TGCGCCAGCAGAGACGACAAACGATCCTACAATGAGCAGTTCTTC.

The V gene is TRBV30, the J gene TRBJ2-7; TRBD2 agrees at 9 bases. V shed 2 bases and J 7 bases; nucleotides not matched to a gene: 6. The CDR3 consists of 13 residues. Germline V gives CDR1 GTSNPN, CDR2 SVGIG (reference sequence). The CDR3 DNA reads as TGTGCCTGGAGTCGCGGGAGGGCGGGAGAGCAGTACTTC. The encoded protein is CAWSRGRAGEQYF.

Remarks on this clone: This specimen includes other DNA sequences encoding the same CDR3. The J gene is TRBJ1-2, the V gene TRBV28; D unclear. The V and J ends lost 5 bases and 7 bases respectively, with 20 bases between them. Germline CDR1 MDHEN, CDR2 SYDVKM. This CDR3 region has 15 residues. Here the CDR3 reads CASSPDFSTVSGYTF. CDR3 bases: TGTGCCAGCAGTCCCGACTTTTCGACGGTGAGTGGCTACACCTTC.

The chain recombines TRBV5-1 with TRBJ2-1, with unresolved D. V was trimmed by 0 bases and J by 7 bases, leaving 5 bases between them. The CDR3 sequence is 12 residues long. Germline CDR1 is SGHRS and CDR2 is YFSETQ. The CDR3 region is CASSLDLNEQFF. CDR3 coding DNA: TGCGCCAGCAGCTTGGATCTGAATGAGCAGTTCTTC.

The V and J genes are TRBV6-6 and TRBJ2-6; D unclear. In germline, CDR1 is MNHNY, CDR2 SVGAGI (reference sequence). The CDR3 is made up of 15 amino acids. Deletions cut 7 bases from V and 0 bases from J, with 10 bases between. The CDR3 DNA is TGTGCCAGCATGGGCGCAAGCTCTGGGGCCAACGTCCTGACTTTC. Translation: CASMGASSGANVLTF.

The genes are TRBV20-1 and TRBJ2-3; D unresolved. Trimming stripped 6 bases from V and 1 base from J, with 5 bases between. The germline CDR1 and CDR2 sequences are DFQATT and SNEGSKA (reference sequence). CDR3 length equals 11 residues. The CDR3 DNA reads TGCAGTGCCGCCGGCACAGATACGCAGTATTTT. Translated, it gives CSAAGTDTQYF.

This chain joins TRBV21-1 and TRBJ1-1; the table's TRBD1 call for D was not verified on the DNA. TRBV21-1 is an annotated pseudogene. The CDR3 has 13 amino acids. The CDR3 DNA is TGTGCCAGCAGTACAGGGTCTAACACTGAAGCTTTCTTT. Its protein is CASSTGSNTEAFF.

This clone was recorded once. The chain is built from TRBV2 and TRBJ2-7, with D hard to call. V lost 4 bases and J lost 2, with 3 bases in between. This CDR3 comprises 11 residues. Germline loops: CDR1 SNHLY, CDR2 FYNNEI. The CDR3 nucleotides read TGTGCCAGCAGTGGTGCCTACGAGCAGTACTTC. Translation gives CASSGAYEQYF. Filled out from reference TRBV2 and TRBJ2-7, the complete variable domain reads EPEVTQTPSHQVTQMGQEVILRCVPISNHLYFYWYRQILGQKVEFLVSFYNNEISEKSEIFDDQFSVERPDGSNFTLKIRSTKLEDSAMYFCASSGAYEQYFGPGTRLTVT.

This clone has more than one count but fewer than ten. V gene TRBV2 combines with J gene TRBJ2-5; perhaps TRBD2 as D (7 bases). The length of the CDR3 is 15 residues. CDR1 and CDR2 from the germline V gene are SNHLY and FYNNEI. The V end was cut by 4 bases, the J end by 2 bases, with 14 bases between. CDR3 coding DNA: TGTGCCAGCAGTGTAAGGGGGGGACTACAAGAGACCCAGTACTTC. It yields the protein CASSVRGGLQETQYF.

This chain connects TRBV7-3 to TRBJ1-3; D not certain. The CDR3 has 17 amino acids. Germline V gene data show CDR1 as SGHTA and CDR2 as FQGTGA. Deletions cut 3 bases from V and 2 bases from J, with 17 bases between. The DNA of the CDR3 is TGTGCCAGCAGCTTCTCGGGAACACCCCAAACTGGAAACACCATATATTTT. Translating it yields CASSFSGTPQTGNTIYF.

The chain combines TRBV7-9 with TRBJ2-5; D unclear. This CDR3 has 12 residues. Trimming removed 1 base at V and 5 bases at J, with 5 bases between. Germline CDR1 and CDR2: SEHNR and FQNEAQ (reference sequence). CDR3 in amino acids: CASSLVEETQYF. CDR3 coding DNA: TGTGCCAGCAGCTTAGTGGAGGAGACCCAGTACTTC.

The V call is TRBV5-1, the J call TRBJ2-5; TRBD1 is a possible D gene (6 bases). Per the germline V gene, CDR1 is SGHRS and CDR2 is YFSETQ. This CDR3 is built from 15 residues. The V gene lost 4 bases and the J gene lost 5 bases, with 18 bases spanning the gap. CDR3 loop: CASSRGGGAEETQYF. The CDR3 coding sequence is TGCGCCAGCAGCCGGGGTGGGGGCGCGGAGGAGACCCAGTACTTC.

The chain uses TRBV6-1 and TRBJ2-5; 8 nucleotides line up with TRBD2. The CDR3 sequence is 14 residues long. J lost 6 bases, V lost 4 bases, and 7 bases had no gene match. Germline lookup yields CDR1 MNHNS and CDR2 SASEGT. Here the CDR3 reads CASSVQRELKTQYF. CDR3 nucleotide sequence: TGTGCCAGCAGTGTCCAGCGGGAGCTGAAGACCCAGTACTTC.

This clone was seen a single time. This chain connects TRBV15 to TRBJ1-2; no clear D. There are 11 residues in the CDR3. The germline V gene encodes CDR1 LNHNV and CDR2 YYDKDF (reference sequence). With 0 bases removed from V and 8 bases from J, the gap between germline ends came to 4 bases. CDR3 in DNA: TGTGCCACCAGCAGAGATACCGGCTACACCTTC. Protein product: CATSRDTGYTF.

CDR3 region: CASDSGRGVGETQYF. The CDR3 DNA reads TGCGCCAGTGACAGCGGGAGGGGAGTCGGAGAGACCCAGTACTTC. The chain combines TRBV5-1 with TRBJ2-5; 10 bases map to TRBD2. Germline CDR1 reads SGHRS; CDR2 reads YFSETQ. The V and J ends lost 8 bases and 4 bases, in that order; junction bases with no gene match: 11. The CDR3 totals 15 residues. The full variable domain, its missing parts supplied by reference TRBV5-1 and TRBJ2-5, is KAGVTQTPRYLIKTRGQQVTLSCSPISGHRSVSWYQQTPGQGLQFLFEYFSETQRNKGNFPGRFSGRQFSNSRSEMNVSTLELGDSALYLCASDSGRGVGETQYFGPGTRLLVL.

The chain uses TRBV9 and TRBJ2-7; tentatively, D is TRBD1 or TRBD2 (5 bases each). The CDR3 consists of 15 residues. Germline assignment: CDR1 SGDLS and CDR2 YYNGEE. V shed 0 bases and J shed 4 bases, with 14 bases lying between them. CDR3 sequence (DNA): TGTGCCAGCAGCGTAGCAGGGTCTGGGGAGTACGAGCAGTACTTC. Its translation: CASSVAGSGEYEQYF.

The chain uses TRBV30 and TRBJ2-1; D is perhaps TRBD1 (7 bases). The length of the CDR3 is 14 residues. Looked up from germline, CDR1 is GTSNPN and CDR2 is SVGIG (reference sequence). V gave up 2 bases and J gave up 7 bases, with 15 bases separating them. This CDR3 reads CAWSSGGKRNEQFF. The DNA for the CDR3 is TGTGCCTGGAGTTCAGGGGGGAAAAGGAATGAGCAGTTCTTC.

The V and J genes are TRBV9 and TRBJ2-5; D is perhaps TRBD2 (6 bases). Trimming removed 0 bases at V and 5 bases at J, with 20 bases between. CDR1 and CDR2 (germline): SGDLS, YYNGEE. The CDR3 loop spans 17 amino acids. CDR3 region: CASSVGGAGRPRETQYF. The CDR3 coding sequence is TGTGCCAGCAGCGTAGGAGGGGCGGGGAGGCCGAGGGAGACCCAGTACTTC. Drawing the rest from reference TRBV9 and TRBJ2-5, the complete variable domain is DSGVTQTPKHLITATGQRVTLRCSPRSGDLSVYWYQQSLDQGLQFLIQYYNGEERAKGNILERFSAQQFPDLHSELNLSSLELGDSALYFCASSVGGAGRPRETQYFGPGTRLLVL.

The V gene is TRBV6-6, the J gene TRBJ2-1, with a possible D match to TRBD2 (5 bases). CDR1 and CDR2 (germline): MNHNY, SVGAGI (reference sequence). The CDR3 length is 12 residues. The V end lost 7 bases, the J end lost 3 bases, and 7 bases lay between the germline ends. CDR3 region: CASTTSYNEQFF. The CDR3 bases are TGTGCCAGCACAACTAGCTACAATGAGCAGTTCTTC.

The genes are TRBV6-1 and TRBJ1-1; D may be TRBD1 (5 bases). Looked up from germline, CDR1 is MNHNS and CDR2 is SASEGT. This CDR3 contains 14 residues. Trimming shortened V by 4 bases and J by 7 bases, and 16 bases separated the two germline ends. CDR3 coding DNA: TGTGCCAGCAGTGGAGTCATCGTGGGGGGTGAAGCTTTCTTT. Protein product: CASSGVIVGGEAFF.

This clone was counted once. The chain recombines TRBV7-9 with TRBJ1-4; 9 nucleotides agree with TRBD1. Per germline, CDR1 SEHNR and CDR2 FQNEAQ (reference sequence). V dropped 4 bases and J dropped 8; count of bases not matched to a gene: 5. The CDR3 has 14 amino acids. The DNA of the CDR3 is TGTGCCAGCAGCTCGACAGGGGGGAACGAAAAACTGTTTTTT. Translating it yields CASSSTGGNEKLFF.

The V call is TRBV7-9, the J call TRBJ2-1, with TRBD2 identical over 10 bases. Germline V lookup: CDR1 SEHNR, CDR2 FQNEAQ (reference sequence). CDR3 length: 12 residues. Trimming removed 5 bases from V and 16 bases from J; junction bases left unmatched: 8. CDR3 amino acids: CASSPDLAGEFF. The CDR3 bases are TGTGCCAGCAGCCCCGACCTAGCGGGAGAATTCTTC.

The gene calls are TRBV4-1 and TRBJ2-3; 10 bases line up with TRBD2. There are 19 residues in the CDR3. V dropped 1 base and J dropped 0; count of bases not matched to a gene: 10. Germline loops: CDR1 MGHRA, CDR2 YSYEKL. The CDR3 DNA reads TGCGCCAGCAGCCAAGCCCTAGCGGGAGCCATGTTAAGCACAGATACGCAGTATTTT. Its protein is CASSQALAGAMLSTDTQYF.

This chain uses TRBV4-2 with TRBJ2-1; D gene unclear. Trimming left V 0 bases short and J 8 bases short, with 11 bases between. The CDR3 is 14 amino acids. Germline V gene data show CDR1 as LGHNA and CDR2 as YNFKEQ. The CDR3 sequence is CASSQEPTSYEQFF. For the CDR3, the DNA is TGTGCCAGCAGCCAAGAACCCACGTCATATGAGCAGTTCTTC.